These T cell receptor beta chains were read from a single sample in a study of T cells in Graves' hyperthyroidism and ophthalmopathy. MiXCR was run by TCRdb on the multiplex PCR reads, yielding one entry per CDR3 protein. This sample carries 540,000 or so distinct CDR3 sequences, 35% to 55% of them seen once, and the ten largest clones take under 20%. The sample was peripheral blood or thyroid tissue (not recorded which). These TCRs come from an adult woman with Graves' disease, either hyperthyroidism or ophthalmopathy (not recorded which). Both conserved end residues are part of each CDR3. D genes are given only for firm matches. The size of a clone is reported for some rows only, either as once, few or many, or as a class for expanded clones.

j_call	v_call	cdr3_length	clone_size	d_call	cdr3_aa	cdr3_nt
TRBJ2-7	TRBV15	13	-	-	CATSSVGVGEQYF	TGTGCCACCAGCAGTGTGGGAGTTGGCGAGCAGTACTTC
TRBJ2-5	TRBV3-1	17	many	TRBD2	CASSPRVAAGGRETQYF	TGTGCCAGCAGCCCCCGGGTGGCAGCGGGGGGGCGAGAGACCCAGTACTTC
TRBJ1-5	TRBV19	15	-	-	CASSRQAYSNQPQHF	TGTGCCAGTAGTCGACAGGCATATAGCAATCAGCCCCAGCATTTT
TRBJ2-3	TRBV12-3/TRBV12-4	17	-	-	CASSEIIAQVYTDTQYF	TGTGCCAGCAGTGAAATTATCGCTCAGGTTTACACAGATACGCAGTATTTT
TRBJ1-2	TRBV10-3	15	-	-	CAISERANPVNGYTF	TGTGCCATCAGCGAACGGGCCAATCCTGTTAATGGCTACACCTTC
TRBJ1-1	TRBV29-1	11	once	-	CSVIGDTEAFF	TGCAGCGTTATTGGGGACACTGAAGCTTTCTTT
TRBJ2-5	TRBV7-2	14	many	-	CASSPEQYQETQYF	TGTGCCAGCAGCCCGGAACAGTACCAAGAGACCCAGTACTTC
TRBJ1-2	TRBV7-9	13	many	-	CASSSREGYGYTF	TGTGCCAGCAGCTCGCGAGAGGGCTATGGCTACACCTTC
TRBJ2-7	TRBV6-5	15	-	-	CASSYPTGQTYEQYF	TGTGCCAGCAGTTACCCTACAGGGCAAACCTACGAGCAGTACTTC
TRBJ2-3	TRBV7-3	20	-	-	CASSPDHPSPGGYTFVTQYF	-
TRBJ2-5	TRBV10-3	14	-	-	CASSYTQRGETQYF	TGTGCCAGCAGTTACACCCAACGAGGAGAGACCCAGTACTTC
TRBJ1-5	TRBV6-5	15	many	-	CASSSTGGSNQPQHF	TGTGCCAGCAGTTCGACAGGTGGGAGCAATCAGCCCCAGCATTTT
TRBJ2-7	TRBV15	15	once	-	CATSRDPDVGYEQYF	TGTGCCACCAGCAGGGACCCCGATGTTGGGTACGAGCAGTACTTC
TRBJ2-5	TRBV7-2	13	many	-	CASSPSRRETQYF	TGTGCCAGCAGCCCTAGCCGCCGAGAGACCCAGTACTTC